This TCR beta chain was sequenced during a study of cytomegalovirus exposure and HLA in healthy donors. The PCR contained 60 Vbeta and 13 Jbeta primers. Sequencing was performed with immunoSEQ multiplex PCR; in TCRdb, only in-frame clones are kept and a portion is missing. The table includes approximately 130,000 clones, approximately 10% detected once. The specimen sequenced was PBMCs. The sequence derives from a woman in her forties in good health and CMV-seropositive.

CDR3 loop: CASSVASAGYEQYF. CDR3 in DNA: TGTGCCAGCAGCGTAGCTTCCGCGGGATACGAGCAGTACTTC. The chain uses TRBV9 and TRBJ2-7; TRBD2 is a possible D gene (6 bases). CDR1 is SGDLS and CDR2 is YYNGEE in the germline V gene. Trimming stripped 0 bases from V and 4 bases from J, with 11 bases between. This CDR3 is 14 amino acids long.